Sequencing of this T cell receptor (beta chain) was carried out in a study of blood T cell repertoires in COVID-19. Study-level background: COVID-19 samples collected from the United States, Italy and Spain covered acute and convalescent phases.

In the original analysis: By means of reference gene primer amplification, nucleated cell counts were estimated. Data came from immunoSEQ multiplex PCR; TCRdb stores just in-frame clones and leaves some out. That table is the source of V, J and clone size, and D and trimming were worked out from the DNA. This sample has 200,000 to 250,000 clones; 86% occur once, and the top ten carry about 2.2%. The CDR3 loop spans 13 amino acids. V was shortened by 6 bases and J by 4 bases, with 12 bases between the two germline ends. Germline V gives CDR1 ENHRY, CDR2 SYGVKD. This receptor was obtained from a woman aged 45-65 years with acute or convalescent COVID-19. The chain couples TRBV10-3 to TRBJ1-1, with a tentative D call TRBD1 (6 bases). The sample consisted of peripheral blood. The CDR3 loop reads CAIRQGLGTEAFF. The DNA of the CDR3 is TGTGCCATCAGACAGGGATTAGGCACTGAAGCTTTCTTT.